This T cell receptor (beta chain) came from a study of T cell repertoires in cytomegalovirus infection. Study in general: Well-studied HLA-B-restricted epitopes and recently identified HLA-C-restricted epitopes of CMV were both used in the study. Public TCR beta signature analysis indicated the presence of both CMV infection and matching HLA type.

Overall study results and limits: There were carriers of CMV plus the relevant HLA, and cumulative public TCR beta family frequency identified them. What dominated the ex vivo response were HLA-C-restricted CMV-specific TCR beta clonotypes.

Looked up from germline, CDR1 is SGHVS and CDR2 is FNYEAQ. The CDR3 is 15 residues long. Deletions cut 4 bases from V and 3 bases from J, with 16 bases between. TCRdb recomputed calls from the reads with MiXCR, one row per CDR3 protein. Of some 130,000 distinct CDR3 sequences in the sample, over 30% were seen once. A remark on this clonotype: What it recognizes is unknown.

Material: CD8+ T cells from cultured PBMCs, obtained from culture after CMV antigen stimulation. The V gene is TRBV7-6, the J gene TRBJ2-7; D possibly matches TRBD1 or TRBD2 (5 bases each). This TCR was recovered from a human donor in good health (CMV status not recorded). Some clones in this sample may be carry-over from other donors' samples. The CDR3 sequence: CASSSEGRHRYEQYF. The CDR3 region has the DNA TGTGCCAGCAGCTCCGAGGGACGGCACCGCTACGAGCAGTACTTC. The whole variable domain, filled in from reference TRBV7-6 and TRBJ2-7, reads GAGVSQSPRYKVTKRGQDVALRCDPISGHVSLYWYRQALGQGPEFLTYFNYEAQQDKSGLPNDRFSAERPEGSISTLTIQRTEQRDSAMYRCASSSEGRHRYEQYFGPGTRLTVT.